The 30 T cell receptor beta chains in this list originate from one sample, sequenced in a study of blood T cell repertoires in COVID-19. TCRdb's copy holds only in-frame clones and misses some; the assay was immunoSEQ multiplex PCR. The sample comprises under 150,000 clones, 84% of which are singletons, and roughly 3.9% rests with the top ten. Source material: PBMCs or T cells enriched from blood (not recorded which). These TCRs come from a man between 50 and 59 years old in a cohort exposed to, infected with or recovered from COVID-19 (not recorded which).

CDR3 coding DNA: TGTGCCAGCAGCTTAAGGCAGGGAACCGGGGAGCTGTTTTTT. Its protein is CASSLRQGTGELFF. The chain joins TRBV7-9 to TRBJ2-2; TRBD1 might be the D (5 bases). Trimming shortened V by 2 bases and J by 5 bases, and 9 bases separated the two germline ends. The CDR3 consists of 14 residues. The germline gives CDR1 SEHNR, CDR2 FQNEAQ (reference sequence).

This clone was recorded a few times. This chain joins TRBV7-2 and TRBJ2-3; TRBD1 might be the D (5 bases). Germline loops: CDR1 SGHTA, CDR2 FQGNSA. The V and J ends lost 8 bases and 2 bases respectively, with 14 bases between them. The CDR3 runs 14 residues. CDR3 in amino acids: CASANDSYTDTQYF. DNA for the CDR3: TGTGCCAGCGCAAACGACAGCTACACAGATACGCAGTATTTT.

This rearrangement joins TRBV5-1 to TRBJ2-1; 9 bases align to TRBD2. The germline CDR1 and CDR2 sequences are SGHRS and YFSETQ. With 0 bases clipped from V and 5 bases from J, the junction kept 6 bases outside the gene matches. This CDR3 spans 16 amino acids. The CDR3 loop is CASSLEGSGRHNEQFF. In nucleotides, the CDR3 is TGCGCCAGCAGCTTGGAAGGTAGCGGGAGACACAATGAGCAGTTCTTC.

This clone was counted once. This chain links TRBV11-2 with TRBJ2-5; no clear D gene. The CDR3 runs to 14 residues. Between the trimmed V and J ends, which lost 1 base and 0 bases, there was a span of 6 bases. The germline V gene has CDR1 SGHAT and CDR2 FQNNGV. The CDR3 bases are TGTGCCAGCAGCTTAGGGCAGTACCAAGAGACCCAGTACTTC. Translation gives CASSLGQYQETQYF.

This chain joins TRBV4-2 and TRBJ2-5, with D possibly being TRBD2 (6 bases). Deletions cut 0 bases from V and 7 bases from J, with 9 bases between. CDR1 and CDR2 from the germline V gene are LGHNA and YNFKEQ. The CDR3 is made up of 13 amino acids. The CDR3: CASSQDLGGTQYF. In DNA, the CDR3 is TGTGCCAGCAGCCAAGATCTGGGAGGGACCCAGTACTTC.

The V gene is TRBV4-1, the J gene TRBJ1-3, with a weak D call TRBD1 (5 bases). The CDR3 has 15 amino acids. Germline loops: CDR1 MGHRA, CDR2 YSYEKL. V lost 1 base and J 2 bases, leaving 9 bases between the germline ends. This CDR3 is CASSQVPGPGNTIYF. The CDR3 nucleotides are TGCGCCAGCAGCCAAGTCCCAGGGCCTGGAAACACCATATATTTT.

CDR3 bases: TGTGCCAGCAGCTTAGGATTCGGGGGGTCGACAGACGCTTTCTTT. Its protein product is CASSLGFGGSTDAFF. V is TRBV7-9 and J is TRBJ1-1; weak D call: TRBD1 (5 bases). CDR1 is SEHNR and CDR2 is FQNEAQ in the germline V gene (reference sequence). V was shortened by 1 base and J by 11 bases, with 20 bases between the two germline ends. There are 15 residues in the CDR3.

The rearrangement joins TRBV4-3 to TRBJ1-3; 7 bases map to TRBD1. The CDR3 runs 17 residues. Losses at the gene ends were 3 bases for V and 0 bases for J; bases not matched to a gene: 8. CDR1 and CDR2 from the germline V gene are LGHNA and YSLEER. The chain's CDR3 is CASSQDRSLISGNTIYF. For the CDR3, the DNA is TGCGCCAGCAGCCAGGACAGGAGTCTAATCTCTGGAAACACCATATATTTT.

The chain employs TRBV29-1 and TRBJ2-7, with 12 bases identical to TRBD2. The CDR3 is 16 residues long. Germline V gene lookup returns CDR1 SQVTM and CDR2 ANQGSEA. V shed 1 base, J shed 3 bases, and the junction held 7 bases outside the gene matches. CDR3 DNA: TGCAGCGTTGAAGTTTGGGTACTAGCGGGAGGCTACGAGCAGTACTTC. It encodes CSVEVWVLAGGYEQYF.

The V call is TRBV28, the J call TRBJ1-2; D perhaps matches TRBD1 (6 bases). V lost 6 bases, J lost 3 bases, and 23 bases lay in between. The germline V gene has CDR1 MDHEN and CDR2 SYDVKM. This CDR3 comprises 17 residues. CDR3 residues: CASSDLLWTAKDYGYTF. Here the CDR3 DNA reads TGTGCCAGCAGCGACCTACTCTGGACAGCTAAGGACTATGGCTACACCTTC.

This chain joins TRBV28 and TRBJ2-7; tentative D call: TRBD1 (6 bases). Between the trimmed V and J ends, which lost 4 bases and 3 bases, there was a span of 16 bases. Germline values: CDR1 MDHEN, CDR2 SYDVKM. The CDR3 runs 15 residues. The CDR3 region is CASSSLWAGDYEQYF. CDR3 coding DNA: TGTGCCAGCAGTTCTCTCTGGGCAGGGGACTACGAGCAGTACTTC.

This clone has just a few counts. This sequence joins TRBV7-9 and TRBJ2-3; possible D gene TRBD1, 6 bases. Trimming stripped 2 bases from V and 0 bases from J, with 18 bases between. The CDR3 consists of 18 residues. Germline V gene lookup returns CDR1 SEHNR and CDR2 FQNEAQ (reference sequence). The CDR3 DNA is TGTGCCAGCAGCTTAAGGCCCCTAGGGACACTGAGCACAGATACGCAGTATTTT. Translating gives CASSLRPLGTLSTDTQYF.

This chain uses TRBV30 with TRBJ1-5; a weak D match, TRBD1 (5 bases). Germline lookup yields CDR1 GTSNPN and CDR2 SVGIG (reference sequence). The V end lost 2 bases, the J end lost 0 bases, and 8 bases lay between the germline ends. This CDR3 is built from 14 residues. The CDR3 is CAWSRGNSNQPQHF. The CDR3 DNA follows: TGTGCCTGGAGTAGGGGAAATAGCAATCAGCCCCAGCATTTT.

The chain has TRBV3-1 (or the pseudogene TRBV3-2) and TRBJ1-1; D might be TRBD1 (5 bases). The CDR3 totals 14 residues. Germline CDR1 and CDR2: LGHDT and YNNKEL (reference sequence). V dropped 0 bases and J dropped 3 bases, with 8 bases sitting between them. CDR3 in amino acids: CASSQETAYTEAFF. The CDR3 nucleotides read TGTGCCAGCAGCCAAGAGACAGCCTACACTGAAGCTTTCTTT.

This clone was recorded a few times. Other nucleotide sequences in the sample specify the same CDR3. The V gene is TRBV5-1, the J gene TRBJ1-5; no reliable D call. V lost 0 bases and J lost 1, with 8 bases in between. The CDR3 totals 15 residues. Germline V gene lookup returns CDR1 SGHRS and CDR2 YFSETQ. The CDR3 DNA sequence: TGCGCCAGCAGCTTGGCGCCGGGGAGCAATCAGCCCCAGCATTTT. Protein: CASSLAPGSNQPQHF.

This chain links TRBV5-4 with TRBJ2-3; 10 bases agree with TRBD2. The CDR3 is 15 residues long. Germline CDR1 is SGHNT and CDR2 is YYREEE (reference sequence). V lost 3 bases, J lost 6 bases, and 7 bases stayed unmatched. The CDR3 loop is CASSSLAGGRDTQYF. The DNA for the CDR3 is TGTGCCAGCAGCTCCTTAGCGGGAGGACGGGATACGCAGTATTTT. Full variable domain (outside the CDR3, taken from reference TRBV5-4 and TRBJ2-3): ETGVTQSPTHLIKTRGQQVTLRCSSQSGHNTVSWYQQALGQGPQFIFQYYREEENGRGNFPPRFSGLQFPNYSSELNVNALELDDSALYLCASSSLAGGRDTQYFGPGTRLTVL.

The gene calls are TRBV9 and TRBJ2-1; TRBD2 is a possible D gene (5 bases). Trimming left V 0 bases short and J 7 bases short, with 8 bases between. The CDR3 extends over 13 amino acids. Looked up from germline, CDR1 is SGDLS and CDR2 is YYNGEE. The CDR3 DNA is TGTGCCAGCAGCGTAGGAGGGATAAATGAGCAGTTCTTC. It specifies CASSVGGINEQFF.

The chain joins TRBV3-1 (or the pseudogene TRBV3-2) to TRBJ1-3; TRBD1 aligns across 7 bases. With 3 bases clipped from V and 0 bases from J, the junction kept 8 bases outside the gene matches. Germline V gene lookup returns CDR1 LGHDT and CDR2 YNNKEL (reference sequence). This CDR3 has 17 residues. CDR3 coding DNA: TGTGCCAGCAGCCAGGGGGACAGTTTTAACTCTGGAAACACCATATATTTT. Translating it yields CASSQGDSFNSGNTIYF.

The genes are TRBV19 and TRBJ1-2; TRBD1 might be the D (6 bases). In germline, CDR1 is LNHDA, CDR2 SQIVND (reference sequence). Trimming removed 4 bases at V and 8 bases at J, with 20 bases between. This CDR3 comprises 15 residues. CDR3 residues: CASSTTGPGASGYTF. CDR3 DNA: TGTGCCAGTAGTACTACAGGGCCTGGAGCGAGCGGCTACACCTTC.

This clone has only one observation. The V and J genes are TRBV10-1 and TRBJ1-2; D gene uncertain. The CDR3 contains 15 residues. The germline gives CDR1 WNHNN, CDR2 SYGVQD (reference sequence). The ends were cut back, 0 bases at V and 4 bases at J, with 12 bases in the middle. In nucleotides, the CDR3 is TGCGCCAGCAGTGAGTCGAGCCAGGAGGCCTATGGCTACACCTTC. Protein product: CASSESSQEAYGYTF.

V is TRBV18 and J is TRBJ1-1, with D possibly TRBD1 on 6 matching bases. The germline V and J ends were trimmed by 0 bases and 8 bases, with 13 bases remaining between them. The germline gives CDR1 KGHSH, CDR2 LQKENI. The CDR3 covers 14 residues. The CDR3 spells CASSPPSRTAEAFF. CDR3 nucleotide sequence: TGTGCCAGCTCACCACCATCCAGGACAGCCGAAGCTTTCTTT.

The rearrangement joins TRBV27 to TRBJ2-1; D remains unclear. Germline CDR1 is MNHEY and CDR2 is SMNVEV (reference sequence). Trimming pared 5 bases from V and 4 bases from J, leaving 9 bases between. This CDR3 is built from 13 residues. The CDR3 DNA sequence: TGTGCCAGCAGTCCCCTCACTTACAATGAGCAGTTCTTC. Translated, it gives CASSPLTYNEQFF.

The V and J genes are TRBV5-4 and TRBJ2-7; 9 bases are a match to TRBD2. The CDR3 contains 14 residues. The V segment lost 4 bases and the J segment 0 bases; nucleotides outside the gene matches: 2. From germline, CDR1 is SGHNT and CDR2 YYREEE (reference sequence). CDR3 sequence reads: CASSDSGGSYEQYF. The CDR3, as DNA: TGTGCCAGCAGCGATAGCGGGGGCTCCTACGAGCAGTACTTC. The full variable domain, with the rest looked up from reference TRBV5-4 and TRBJ2-7, is ETGVTQSPTHLIKTRGQQVTLRCSSQSGHNTVSWYQQALGQGPQFIFQYYREEENGRGNFPPRFSGLQFPNYSSELNVNALELDDSALYLCASSDSGGSYEQYFGPGTRLTVT.

This rearrangement joins TRBV5-6 to TRBJ1-2, with a tentative D call TRBD1 (6 bases). CDR3 size: 16 residues. Trimming removed 5 bases from V and 1 base from J, with 18 bases in between. Germline loops: CDR1 SGHDT, CDR2 YYEEEE. CDR3 loop: CASSPPSGHINYGYTF. DNA for the CDR3: TGTGCCAGCAGTCCCCCCTCGGGACACATTAACTATGGCTACACCTTC.

Only one count was recorded for this clone. The chain uses TRBV18 and TRBJ2-7; D may be TRBD2 (6 bases). Looked up from germline, CDR1 is KGHSH and CDR2 is LQKENI. The CDR3 length is 13 residues. V dropped 1 base and J dropped 6 bases, with 10 bases sitting between them. This CDR3 is CASSPQAGGEQYF. CDR3 nucleotide sequence: TGTGCCAGCTCACCACAGGCCGGGGGCGAGCAGTACTTC.

V gene TRBV7-8 combines with J gene TRBJ2-7; 10 nucleotides align to TRBD1. CDR3 length: 14 residues. After removal of 5 bases from V and 2 bases from J, the junction contained 3 bases not matched to a gene. The V gene's germline CDR1 is SGHVS and CDR2 FQNEAQ. CDR3: CASSPGQGAYEQYF. CDR3 DNA: TGTGCCAGCAGCCCCGGACAGGGGGCCTACGAGCAGTACTTC.

J is TRBJ2-5 and V is TRBV19; D gene unclear. CDR1 and CDR2 (germline): LNHDA, SQIVND (reference sequence). The CDR3 is made up of 15 amino acids. The germline V and J ends were trimmed by 5 bases and 2 bases, with 15 bases remaining between them. The CDR3 region has the DNA TGTGCCAGTAGTCCCCGAGGCCACGGTCAAGAGACCCAGTACTTC. This codes for CASSPRGHGQETQYF.

The chain couples TRBV2 to TRBJ1-4, with 7 bases lining up with TRBD1. The CDR3 spans 15 residues. Germline-derived CDR1 and CDR2 are SNHLY and FYNNEI. After removal of 6 bases from V and 4 bases from J, the junction contained 8 bases not matched to a gene. In DNA, the CDR3 is TGTGCCAGCAGCCTCGCGGGACAGAATAATGAAAAACTGTTTTTT. Its translation is CASSLAGQNNEKLFF.

The genes are TRBV2 and TRBJ1-2; D not resolved. Trimming took off 8 bases at V and 2 bases at J, with 18 bases between the two ends. Germline V CDR1 and CDR2: SNHLY, FYNNEI. The CDR3 covers 15 residues. The chain's CDR3 is CASSAGVPGNYGYTF. The CDR3 bases are TGTGCCAGCTCTGCAGGAGTACCGGGAAACTATGGCTACACCTTC.

The rearrangement links TRBV2 to TRBJ2-1, with 8 bases fitting TRBD2. V shed 6 bases and J 5 bases; nucleotides not matched to a gene: 9. In germline, CDR1 is SNHLY, CDR2 FYNNEI. The CDR3 contains 15 residues. The CDR3 loop reads CASRSLREANNEQFF. The CDR3 coding sequence is TGTGCCAGCAGAAGTCTGCGGGAGGCCAACAATGAGCAGTTCTTC.